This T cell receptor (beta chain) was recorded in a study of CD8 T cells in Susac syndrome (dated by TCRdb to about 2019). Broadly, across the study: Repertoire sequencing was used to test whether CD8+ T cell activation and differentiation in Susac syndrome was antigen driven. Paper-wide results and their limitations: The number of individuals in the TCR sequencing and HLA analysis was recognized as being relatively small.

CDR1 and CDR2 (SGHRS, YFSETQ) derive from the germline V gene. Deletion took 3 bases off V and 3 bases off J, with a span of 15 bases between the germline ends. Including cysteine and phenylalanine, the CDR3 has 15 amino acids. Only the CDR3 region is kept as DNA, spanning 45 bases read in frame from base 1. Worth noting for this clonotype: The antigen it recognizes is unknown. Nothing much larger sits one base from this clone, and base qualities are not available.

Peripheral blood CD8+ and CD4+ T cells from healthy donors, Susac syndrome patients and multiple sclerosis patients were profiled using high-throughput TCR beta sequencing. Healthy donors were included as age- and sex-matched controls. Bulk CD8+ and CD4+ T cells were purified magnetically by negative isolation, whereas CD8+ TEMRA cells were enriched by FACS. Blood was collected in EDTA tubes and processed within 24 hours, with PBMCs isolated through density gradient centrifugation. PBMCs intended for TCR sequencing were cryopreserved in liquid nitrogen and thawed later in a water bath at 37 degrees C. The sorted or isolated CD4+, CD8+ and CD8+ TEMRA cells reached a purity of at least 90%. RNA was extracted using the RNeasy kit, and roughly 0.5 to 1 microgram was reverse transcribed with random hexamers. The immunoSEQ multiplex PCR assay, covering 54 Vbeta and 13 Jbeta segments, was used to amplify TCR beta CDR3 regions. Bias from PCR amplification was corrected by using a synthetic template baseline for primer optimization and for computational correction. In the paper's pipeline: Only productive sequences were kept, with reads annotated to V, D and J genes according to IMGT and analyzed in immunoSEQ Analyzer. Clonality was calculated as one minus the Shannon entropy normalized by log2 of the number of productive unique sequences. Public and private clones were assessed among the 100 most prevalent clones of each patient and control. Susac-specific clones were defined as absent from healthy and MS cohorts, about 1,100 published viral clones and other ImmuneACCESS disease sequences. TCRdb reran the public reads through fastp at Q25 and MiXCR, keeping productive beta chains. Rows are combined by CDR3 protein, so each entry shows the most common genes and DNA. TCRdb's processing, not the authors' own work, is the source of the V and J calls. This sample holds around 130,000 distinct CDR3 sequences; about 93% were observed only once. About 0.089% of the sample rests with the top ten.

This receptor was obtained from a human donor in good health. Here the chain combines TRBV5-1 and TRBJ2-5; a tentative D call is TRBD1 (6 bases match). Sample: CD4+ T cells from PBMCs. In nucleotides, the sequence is TGCGCCAGCAGCTCCCCGACAGGAGAAGAAGAGACCCAGTACTTC. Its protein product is CASSSPTGEEETQYF.